This paragraph covers one T cell receptor (beta chain) sequence. No cognate antigen has been identified for it. Base qualities were left out, and no much larger clone turns up one base away. These data originate in a study of cytomegalovirus exposure and HLA in healthy donors (dated by TCRdb to about 2017). Regarding the study in general: In an earlier analysis of roughly 500 of the donors, 250 to 350 Gb of sequence data and 90 million to 130 million unique TCR beta sequences from about 179 million T cells were reported. Approximately 300 gigabases of sequencing data and about 92 million unique TCR sequences made up an early release that covered fewer than 650 HLA-typed donors. Of the approximately 400 genotyped donors, approximately 80% fell in the genetic ancestry cluster associated with self-reported Caucasian donors. The aim of the study was to test whether cataloging public T cell receptors could identify signatures of past pathogen exposure. Using immunosequencing, the study profiled T cell repertoires from about 650 subjects and related those repertoires to cytomegalovirus serostatus. A separate validation cohort of roughly 110 different subjects was used in addition to the approximately 670-subject first cohort. To predict cytomegalovirus infection status, the study combined high-throughput TCR immunosequencing, statistical association of individual TCRs with disease status, and machine learning. A later analysis re-examined previously published TCR beta repertoires from about 700 donors and added high-resolution HLA genotyping to investigate patterns of TCR occurrence. In the later analysis, no new phenotypic data were used to find candidate immune exposures; instead, reliance was placed on TCR beta sequences and their occurrence across donors. To decide whether each TCR beta V gene segment behaved as functional or pseudogenic, an earlier analysis of 587 of the donors relied on high-throughput TCR beta sequencing. Alongside the repertoire data, information on donor age, sex, ethnicity and CMV serostatus was compiled. In a later genetic analysis, genome-wide SNP genotypes for about three fifths of the 666 donors were used, and that subset was treated as a discovery cohort. All discovery cohort repertoires had been generated using a single sequencing platform. HLA typing covered class I and class II loci at four-digit resolution. The number of typed donors differed by locus: 629-630 for A, B, C, DRB1 and DQB1; some 540 for DQA1; some 610 for DPA1; and roughly 470 for DPB1. Several DR-DQ haplotypes were treated as single units for association and clustering because of strong linkage in the cohort. Among some 400 genotyped donors of the cohort, an average of approximately 250,000 unique TCR beta nucleotide sequences were sequenced per donor, 15% to 20% of them non-productive. The research as a whole found: Correlated functional status among segregating V segments might be attributable to linkage disequilibrium, but an unknown experimental factor could not be ruled out. The sequencing pipeline was judged likely to have produced a cluster of highly shared sequence variants as a technical artifact. Some IMGT-functional V segments, including TRBV6-2 and TRBV6-3, could not be distinguished by the 87-base-pair reads and were therefore excluded. A total of fewer than 200 TCR beta chains were listed by the study as associated with cytomegalovirus. Presence/absence analyses assumed roughly uniform sequencing depth across donors, an assumption that may not hold. Roughly 15 rarely observed V segments, including chromosome 9 orphons, were excluded from the earlier analysis of several hundred of the donors because counts were too low. Only TCR beta chains were sequenced in this cohort, and the absence of alpha or paired-chain data limited detectable features. Across donors, most TCR sequences were observed very rarely, whereas some public TCRs were present in many individuals. Specific HLA alleles were associated with about 17,000 TCR beta sequences at a false discovery rate of 0.05 in a later analysis. Cytomegalovirus status was reported to be diagnosed by the classifier with high specificity and sensitivity in both the original and validation cohorts. A later analysis reported that several top co-occurrence clusters appeared linked to parvovirus B19, influenza, CMV and Epstein-Barr virus. When HLA alleles, especially DR and DQ, strongly co-occurred, TCR associations were difficult to assign to individual alleles. In a later analysis, TCR association rates were found to vary across HLA loci, with the most associated TCRs seen for DRB1 alleles and the fewest for HLA-C alleles. The authors suggested that the approach could potentially be generalized to other disease states and immunological phenotypes. Compared with equally common non-associated chains, HLA-associated TCR beta chains in a later analysis were more clonally expanded and had lower generation probabilities. For the cohort, immune exposure information was limited to CMV serostatus. A further reported finding was that TCR beta sequences accurately predicted the HLA-A and HLA-B alleles for most subjects in the first cohort. An earlier analysis of around 600 of the donors showed that most TCR beta V segments appeared in productive rearrangements either about 87% or about 30% of the time, which broadly matched IMGT annotations. Because some donors lacked HLA typing at each locus, the association tests relied only on the typed subset. In vitro tests confirmed that a few of the cytomegalovirus-associated TCR beta chains recognize cytomegalovirus antigens. Compared with the 666-donor mean, donors in an Asian-associated ancestry cluster had fewer N-insertions in productive TCRs, according to a later genetic analysis. According to a later analysis, most CMV-associated TCR beta chains appeared to be HLA-restricted, and the HLA associations seemed to be driven largely by CMV exposure. A later genetic analysis associated a missense DCLRE1C variant with V-gene and J-gene trimming of TCR beta chains, and an independent cohort replicated the association.

Library prep was done by the immunoSEQ multiplex PCR assay. For the multiplex PCR, a mixture combining 60 forward primers for TCR Vbeta segments and 13 reverse primers for TCR Jbeta segments was used. A multiplex PCR assay on genomic DNA amplified the CDR3 region of rearranged TCR beta genes. The amplified TCR beta libraries were sequenced on the Illumina HiSeq System as 87-base-pair reads. The study's processing was this. A later analysis tallied roughly 76 million unique TCR beta chains across the 666 repertoires, and roughly 11 million of those chains were shared by two or more donors. To remove PCR and sequencing errors, raw reads were error-corrected and collapsed into unique sequences using a nearest-neighbor algorithm that merged closely related sequences. CDR3 sequences were aligned to IMGT reference sequences to assign V, D and J gene segments. For a sequence to be retained, at least a six-nucleotide match to both a V gene segment and a J gene segment was required. A rearrangement counted as productive if the CDR3 had no stop codons and remained in frame with V and J, and every other rearrangement counted as non-productive. Following IMGT convention, CDR3 was defined as the stretch from the second conserved V-encoded cysteine up to the conserved J-encoded phenylalanine. In an earlier analysis of approximately 500 of the donors, sequences lacking an unambiguous match to a single V gene segment were excluded. An earlier analysis of 450 to 650 of the donors called V segments functional above 56.7% productive rearrangements and segregating when the between-donor standard deviation exceeded 5%. A statistical classification framework was built for diagnosing cytomegalovirus status from the catalog of TCR beta chain sequences. In a later analysis, TCR nucleotide sequences were compared against IMGT/GENE-DB human TR gene sequences so that V and J genes could be assigned. The TCRdist pipeline was used in a later analysis to assign CDR3 sequences and most-parsimonious VDJ recombination scenarios. A later analysis defined each TCR beta chain by its CDR3 amino acid sequence plus V-gene family, and excluded reads lacking a unique V-gene family. A later analysis removed roughly 590 highly shared, low-generation-probability nucleotide sequences to deal with suspected cross-contamination and a sequencing artifact. For each public chain, a later analysis derived a clonal expansion index from normalized ranks of inferred template counts within each repertoire. In a later analysis, generation probabilities were computed with a VDJ recombination model fitted to out-of-frame rearrangements, and the resulting probabilities were checked against IGoR. In a later analysis, TCR-TCR, TCR-HLA and TCR-CMV co-occurrence was scored with hypergeometric tests, and a repertoire-size bias correction was applied to TCR pairs. In a later analysis, false discovery rates were estimated by permuting HLA or CMV assignments 20 times. In a later analysis, co-occurring TCRs were grouped with DBSCAN, and TCRdist sequence similarity was added when clustering was performed within HLA-allele-positive subsets. Repertoires with fewer than 30,000 or more than 120,000 public chains, plus five repertoires with anomalous nucleotide sharing, were excluded from co-occurrence clustering. TCRdb limited this immuneACCESS table to in-frame rearrangements with V and J called. A share of clones is missing; checked studies link under half to unresolved V genes, and the rest is unexplained. The V and J calls and clone size were taken over from that table, and D and trimming were inferred from the DNA. In all, the sample holds about 120,000 clones, and approximately 78% of those were seen once. The ten top clones hold 8.2% of the sample.

The cohort consisted of some 730 healthy bone marrow donors. At the time of sampling, every cohort member was nominally healthy, though immune exposures that went unrecorded were likely present. The donor was CMV seropositive and belonged to the group of a few hundred seropositive cohort members. Every donor gave a peripheral blood sample, and the peripheral blood mononuclear cells from that sample were used for TCR beta sequencing. The Qiagen DNeasy Blood Extraction Kit was used to extract genomic DNA from the blood cell samples. From the germline V gene, CDR1 is SGHVS and CDR2 is FQNEAQ. The CDR3 spans 14 residues, from the cysteine through the phenylalanine. The sequence is cut down to CDR3 DNA, 42 bases in frame from base 1. Trimming takes 1 base from V and 4 bases from J, and the germline ends sit 10 bases apart.

The TCR comes from a woman aged 40 to 50 in good health and CMV-seropositive. The chain uses TRBV7-8 and TRBJ1-2, with an unclear D gene assignment. The sequencing sample was made of PBMCs. The DNA sequence follows: TGTGCCAGCAGCTTAGAGAGCGCCAGCTATGGCTACACCTTC. This sequence encodes CASSLESASYGYTF.